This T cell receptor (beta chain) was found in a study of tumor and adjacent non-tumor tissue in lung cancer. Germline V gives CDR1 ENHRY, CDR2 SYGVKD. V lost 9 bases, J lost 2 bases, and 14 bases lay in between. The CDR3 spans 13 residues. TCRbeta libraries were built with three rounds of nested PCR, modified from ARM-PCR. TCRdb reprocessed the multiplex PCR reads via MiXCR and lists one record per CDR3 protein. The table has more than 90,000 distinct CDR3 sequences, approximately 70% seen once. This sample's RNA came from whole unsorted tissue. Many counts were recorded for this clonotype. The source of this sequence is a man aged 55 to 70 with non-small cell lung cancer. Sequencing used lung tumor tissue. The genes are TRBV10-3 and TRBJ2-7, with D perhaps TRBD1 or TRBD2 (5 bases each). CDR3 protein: CAMSRDGAYEQYF. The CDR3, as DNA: TGTGCCATGTCCCGGGACGGAGCCTACGAGCAGTACTTC.